These 26 T cell receptor beta chains originate from one sample sequenced in a study of blood T cell repertoires in COVID-19 (dated by TCRdb to between 2020 and 2021). The library was produced with the immunoSEQ multiplex PCR assay. This is the immuneACCESS table as TCRdb keeps it, with only in-frame sequences that have V and J called. A part of the clones is gone; compared with another copy, unresolved V genes explain less than half, and the rest is unexplained. This sample has 110,000 or so clones in its table, and more than 80% of those were observed once. The ten biggest clones cover 5.5% of the sample. Sequences were obtained from peripheral blood. Every receptor here comes from a woman aged 55-69 years with COVID-19, enrolled during active disease.

This chain uses TRBV5-4 with TRBJ2-1; 11 positions match TRBD2. CDR3 length: 16 residues. Germline assignment: CDR1 SGHNT and CDR2 YYREEE (reference sequence). Germline trimming cut 4 bases from V and 4 bases from J; bases unmatched to any gene: 7. The CDR3 DNA follows: TGTGCCAGCAGCCCAACTAGCGGGGGAGAATACAATGAGCAGTTCTTC. Translating gives CASSPTSGGEYNEQFF. Full variable domain (outside the CDR3, taken from reference TRBV5-4 and TRBJ2-1): ETGVTQSPTHLIKTRGQQVTLRCSSQSGHNTVSWYQQALGQGPQFIFQYYREEENGRGNFPPRFSGLQFPNYSSELNVNALELDDSALYLCASSPTSGGEYNEQFFGPGTRLTVL.

This clone was detected only a few times. The chain recombines TRBV28 with TRBJ1-2; 7 bases are a match to TRBD1. Germline V lookup: CDR1 MDHEN, CDR2 SYDVKM. J gave up 8 bases and V 5 bases, and 5 bases lay outside the gene matches. The CDR3 has 12 residues. DNA of the CDR3: TGTGCCAGCAGTGGGACAGAAGACGGCTACACCTTC. Its protein product is CASSGTEDGYTF.

The chain joins TRBV5-6 to TRBJ1-2; 9 bases align to TRBD1. The junction had 5 bases not matched to a gene; V was cut back by 7 bases and J by 4 bases. The CDR3 loop spans 13 amino acids. CDR1 and CDR2 (germline): SGHDT, YYEEEE. In DNA, the CDR3 is TGTGCCAGCCGGGGACAGGGAGGCTATGGCTACACCTTC. Protein product: CASRGQGGYGYTF.

The V call is TRBV11-2, the J call TRBJ1-6; no firm D call. This CDR3 region has 15 residues. Germline V gene data show CDR1 as SGHAT and CDR2 as FQNNGV. V lost 5 bases, J lost 5 bases, and 13 bases lay in between. Here the CDR3 DNA reads TGTGCCAGCAGCCCCAAGCTCCTGGATAATTCACCCCTCCACTTT. Its translation is CASSPKLLDNSPLHF.

The V call is TRBV9, the J call TRBJ2-6, with no clear D. Germline V gene data show CDR1 as SGDLS and CDR2 as YYNGEE. This CDR3 is built from 21 residues. The V and J ends lost 0 bases and 0 bases respectively, with 22 bases between them. The CDR3 sequence is CASSVAERTESSSSGANVLTF. The CDR3 DNA follows: TGTGCCAGCAGCGTAGCTGAAAGAACAGAAAGTTCGAGCTCTGGGGCCAACGTCCTGACTTTC.

This clone is a singleton in its sample. V gene TRBV21-1 combines with J gene TRBJ2-1; TRBD1, the table's D call, lacks a check against the DNA. TRBV21-1 represents a pseudogene. The CDR3 runs 20 residues. This chain's CDR3 is CASSTRYVFGTGKVYNEQFF. The CDR3 nucleotides read TGTGCCAGCAGCACCCGCTACGTTTTCGGAACAGGGAAGGTGTACAATGAGCAGTTCTTC.

The V and J genes are TRBV27 and TRBJ2-2; TRBD2 might be the D (6 bases). This CDR3 spans 12 amino acids. Trimming cost V 11 bases and J 1 base, with 8 bases left between them. Germline values: CDR1 MNHEY, CDR2 SMNVEV (reference sequence). CDR3 DNA: TGTGCCGGGCGGGGGAACACCGGGGAGCTGTTTTTT. Protein product: CAGRGNTGELFF.

This chain links TRBV2 with TRBJ1-1; D possibly corresponds to TRBD1 (5 bases). CDR3 length: 13 amino acids. Trimming cost V 6 bases and J 2 bases, with 10 bases left between them. Germline CDR1 is SNHLY and CDR2 is FYNNEI. CDR3: CASSIQGNTEAFF. Here the CDR3 DNA reads TGTGCCAGCAGCATTCAGGGAAACACTGAAGCTTTCTTT.

This clone was seen once. This chain links TRBV5-5 with TRBJ1-1, with TRBD1 as a possible D gene (5 bases). Trimming shortened V by 0 bases and J by 4 bases, and 13 bases separated the two germline ends. Germline CDR1 and CDR2: SGHKS and YYEKEE (reference sequence). The CDR3 loop spans 15 amino acids. CDR3 nucleotides: TGTGCCAGCAGCTTGGTAGCCAGGGTTATCACTGAAGCTTTCTTT. Its protein product is CASSLVARVITEAFF.

CDR3 amino acids: CASSIKGGPGNTIYF. In nucleotides, the CDR3 is TGTGCCAGTAGTATAAAAGGAGGTCCTGGAAACACCATATATTTT. The chain employs TRBV19 and TRBJ1-3; D not resolved. The V end was cut by 2 bases, the J end by 2 bases, with 10 bases between. This CDR3 region has 15 residues. Germline V gene sequence: CDR1 LNHDA, CDR2 SQIVND (reference sequence).

The chain employs TRBV4-3 and TRBJ1-2, with a possible D match to TRBD1 (6 bases). The CDR3 consists of 16 residues. With 3 bases removed from V and 4 bases from J, the gap between germline ends came to 18 bases. Germline V gene sequence: CDR1 LGHNA, CDR2 YSLEER. CDR3 amino acids: CASSHGPQGLGYGYTF. In DNA, the CDR3 is TGCGCCAGCAGCCACGGACCCCAGGGGTTGGGCTATGGCTACACCTTC.

This chain uses TRBV13 with TRBJ1-1; D is undetermined. CDR3 length equals 11 residues. The germline V gene encodes CDR1 PRHDT and CDR2 FYEKMQ (reference sequence). Trimming removed 6 bases at V and 6 bases at J, with 8 bases between. CDR3 sequence reads: CASRSRAEAFF. CDR3 bases: TGTGCCAGCAGGTCGAGGGCTGAAGCTTTCTTT.

The chain uses TRBV30 and TRBJ2-2; 9 nucleotides match TRBD2. Unmatched junction bases numbered 8, after V lost 6 bases and J lost 0 bases. The CDR3 covers 16 residues. Germline V gene lookup returns CDR1 GTSNPN and CDR2 SVGIG (reference sequence). The CDR3 reads CACPGASGANTGELFF. CDR3 DNA sequence: TGTGCCTGCCCAGGCGCTAGCGGGGCGAACACCGGGGAGCTGTTTTTT.

V usage is TRBV18 and J usage is TRBJ1-2, with 9 bases fitting TRBD1. The CDR3 spans 14 residues. V was pared by 3 bases and J by 3 bases, with 2 bases of the junction left unmatched. Germline V gene lookup returns CDR1 KGHSH and CDR2 LQKENI. The CDR3 protein is CASSPRTGDYGYTF. The DNA of the CDR3 is TGTGCCAGCTCACCCCGGACAGGGGACTATGGCTACACCTTC. Filled out from reference TRBV18 and TRBJ1-2, the complete variable domain reads NAGVMQNPRHLVRRRGQEARLRCSPMKGHSHVYWYRQLPEEGLKFMVYLQKENIIDESGMPKERFSAEFPKEGPSILRIQQVVRGDSAAYFCASSPRTGDYGYTFGSGTRLTVV.

This clone showed up just a few times. The V call is TRBV7-2, the J call TRBJ1-1, with D unresolved. Germline lookup yields CDR1 SGHTA and CDR2 FQGNSA. CDR3 length: 13 residues. Trimming cost V 4 bases and J 5 bases, with 11 bases left between them. The CDR3 bases are TGTGCCAGCAGCTCCCCGAGTACGACTGAAGCTTTCTTT. This sequence encodes CASSSPSTTEAFF.

CDR3 region: CASNSGGLQETQYF. DNA for the CDR3: TGTGCCAGCAATAGCGGGGGCCTTCAAGAGACCCAGTACTTC. The V call is TRBV2, the J call TRBJ2-5; 9 bases align to TRBD2. V trimming: 7 bases; J trimming: 2 bases; junction bases outside the gene matches: 5. This CDR3 has 14 amino acids. Germline values: CDR1 SNHLY, CDR2 FYNNEI.

In its sample, this clone was seen a few times. The chain combines TRBV3-1 (or the pseudogene TRBV3-2) with TRBJ1-2; D perhaps matches TRBD1 (5 bases). The CDR3 has 12 amino acids. Germline CDR1 and CDR2: LGHDT and YNNKEL (reference sequence). V was pared by 7 bases and J by 6 bases, with 12 bases between. The chain's CDR3 is CASNGQGHGYTF. CDR3 sequence (DNA): TGTGCCAGCAATGGGCAGGGTCATGGCTACACCTTC.

The V call is TRBV12-2, the J call TRBJ2-5; the table names TRBD1, a call not compared with the DNA. TRBV12-2 is listed as a pseudogene. The CDR3 runs 14 residues. The CDR3 nucleotides are TGTGCAAGTCTCCAATGCAGTTTTCCCGAGACCCAGTACTTC. The encoded protein is CASLQCSFPETQYF.

In this sample, this clone turned up once. The chain has TRBV6-5 and TRBJ1-5; D gene ambiguous. The CDR3 is 15 amino acids. Germline values: CDR1 MNHEY, CDR2 SVGAGI. The V end was cut by 7 bases, the J end by 4 bases, with 17 bases between. CDR3 sequence (DNA): TGTGCCAGCATCTCCTCCCAAGCGGGGAATCAGCCCCAGCATTTT. Translating it yields CASISSQAGNQPQHF.

This clone was observed a handful of times. V gene TRBV7-3 combines with J gene TRBJ1-1; D might be TRBD1 (5 bases). Germline-derived CDR1 and CDR2 are SGHTA and FQGTGA. CDR3 size: 16 residues. Trimming took off 2 bases at V and 4 bases at J, with 17 bases between the two ends. The DNA of the CDR3 is TGTGCCAGCAGCTTAGAAGGGGCGGGGAATCCCACTGAAGCTTTCTTT. Translation gives CASSLEGAGNPTEAFF.

A few counts support this clone. As DNA, the CDR3 is TGTGCCAGTAGTATAGGTGACAGGAATTCACCCCTCCACTTT. It is translated as CASSIGDRNSPLHF. The J gene is TRBJ1-6, the V gene TRBV19; possibly TRBD1 for D (6 bases). Germline CDR1 is LNHDA and CDR2 is SQIVND (reference sequence). The CDR3 extends over 14 amino acids. V shed 1 base and J shed 7 bases, with 8 bases lying between them.

CDR3 nucleotides: TGTGCCAGTCTCCGGCGGGGGGGCGATGAAAAACTGTTTTTT. Translated: CASLRRGGDEKLFF. This chain connects TRBV19 to TRBJ1-4; a possible D gene is TRBD1 (6 bases). CDR3 size: 14 residues. Trimming stripped 8 bases from V and 6 bases from J, with 16 bases between. Germline V gene sequence: CDR1 LNHDA, CDR2 SQIVND (reference sequence).

The V and J genes are TRBV13 and TRBJ1-2; no firm D call. Germline CDR1 reads PRHDT; CDR2 reads FYEKMQ (reference sequence). The V gene lost 0 bases and the J gene lost 0 bases, with 5 bases spanning the gap. CDR3 length: 14 amino acids. The CDR3 protein is CASSLGGANYGYTF. CDR3 nucleotide sequence: TGTGCCAGCAGCTTAGGGGGCGCTAACTATGGCTACACCTTC.

The CDR3 sequence: CASSQVDRAGYTF. The CDR3 DNA reads TGTGCCAGCAGCCAAGTCGACAGGGCCGGCTACACCTTC. This chain uses TRBV4-2 with TRBJ1-2; 7 bases are a match to TRBD1. The ends lost 1 base at V and 8 bases at J; junction bases unmatched: 4. The CDR3 covers 13 residues. Germline-derived CDR1 and CDR2 are LGHNA and YNFKEQ.

This chain joins TRBV5-1 and TRBJ1-2; 11 bases are shared with TRBD1. The V segment lost 4 bases and the J segment 4 bases; nucleotides outside the gene matches: 6. Germline V CDR1 and CDR2: SGHRS, YFSETQ. This CDR3 region has 15 residues. CDR3 bases: TGCGCCAGCAGCACAGGACAGGGGGCCTCCTATGGCTACACCTTC. It specifies CASSTGQGASYGYTF.

V gene TRBV9 combines with J gene TRBJ2-1; a weak D match, TRBD2 (7 bases). V was pared by 7 bases and J by 8 bases, with 22 bases between. This CDR3 region has 15 residues. From germline, CDR1 is SGDLS and CDR2 YYNGEE. Written as DNA, the CDR3 is TGTGCCAGCGCAACTCGCGGGGGCCGGGGGGATGAGCAGTTCTTC. It codes for CASATRGGRGDEQFF.